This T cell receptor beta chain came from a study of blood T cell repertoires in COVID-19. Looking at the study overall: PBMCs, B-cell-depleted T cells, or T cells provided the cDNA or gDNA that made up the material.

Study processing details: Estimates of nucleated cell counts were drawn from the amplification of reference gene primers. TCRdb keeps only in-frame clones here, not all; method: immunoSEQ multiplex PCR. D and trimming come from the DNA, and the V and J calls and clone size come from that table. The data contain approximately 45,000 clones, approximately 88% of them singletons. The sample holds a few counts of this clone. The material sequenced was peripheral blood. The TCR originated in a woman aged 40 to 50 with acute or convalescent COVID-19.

For the CDR3, the DNA is TGTGCCAGCAGCTTACAAGTTGGCAGCTCCTACGAGCAGTACTTC. This translates into CASSLQVGSSYEQYF. The chain employs TRBV7-2 and TRBJ2-7; D not resolved. This CDR3 is 15 amino acids long. The V gene lost 2 bases and the J gene lost 0 bases, with 11 bases spanning the gap. Germline lookup yields CDR1 SGHTA and CDR2 FQGNSA.